The 24 T cell receptor beta chains given below trace back to one sample, sequenced in a study of control samples from healthy donors and cancer patients. Clones were sequenced by immunoSEQ multiplex PCR, and TCRdb holds only the in-frame ones, with some missing. Of about 50,000 clones detected, approximately 93% appear once; the ten largest clones hold around 24%. The source material was PBMCs. The receptors shown here come from a woman aged 45-59 years with head and neck cancer.

The chain has TRBV7-2 and TRBJ1-4, with TRBD1 matching 8 bases. The CDR3 extends over 14 amino acids. CDR1 and CDR2 from the germline V gene are SGHTA and FQGNSA. Losses at the gene ends were 6 bases for V and 5 bases for J; bases not matched to a gene: 5. CDR3 sequence reads: CASRRDRRNEKLFF. The DNA of the CDR3 is TGTGCCAGCAGACGGGACAGGAGGAATGAAAAACTGTTTTTT. Full variable domain (missing parts from reference TRBV7-2 and TRBJ1-4): GAGVSQSPSNKVTEKGKDVELRCDPISGHTALYWYRQSLGQGLEFLIYFQGNSAPDKSGLPSDRFSAERTGGSVSTLTIQRTQQEDSAVYLCASRRDRRNEKLFFGSGTQLSVL.

The chain is built from TRBV7-9 and TRBJ2-7; TRBD1 is a possible D gene (6 bases). Germline CDR1 is SEHNR and CDR2 is FQNEAQ (reference sequence). V lost 5 bases, J lost 0 bases, and 8 bases lay in between. The CDR3 contains 13 residues. CDR3 loop: CASSPDSSYEQYF. In DNA, the CDR3 is TGTGCCAGCAGCCCGGACAGCTCCTACGAGCAGTACTTC.

This clone was detected once. This chain links TRBV3-1 (or the pseudogene TRBV3-2) with TRBJ2-1; D may be TRBD1 or TRBD2 (5 bases each). V lost 4 bases and J 4 bases, leaving 11 bases between the germline ends. Germline V CDR1 and CDR2: LGHDT, YNNKEL (reference sequence). The CDR3 is 14 residues long. The CDR3 here is CASSPAGTYNEQFF. The CDR3 nucleotides read TGTGCCAGCAGCCCCGCCGGGACGTACAATGAGCAGTTCTTC.

Here the CDR3 DNA reads TGTGCCAGCAGCCTCAGGGGGGACAGACCCTACAATGAGCAGTTCTTC. It encodes CASSLRGDRPYNEQFF. The V gene is TRBV9, the J gene TRBJ2-1, with D tentatively TRBD1 (7 bases). CDR1 is SGDLS and CDR2 is YYNGEE in the germline V gene. The CDR3 is 16 amino acids. V gave up 4 bases and J gave up 2 bases, with 16 bases separating them.

The chain carries TRBV7-2 and TRBJ2-2, with D hard to call. The V and J ends lost 6 bases and 5 bases respectively, with 13 bases between them. CDR3 length equals 14 residues. The germline V gene encodes CDR1 SGHTA and CDR2 FQGNSA. As DNA, the CDR3 is TGTGCCAGCAGAGAGCAGCGCTTGACCGGGGAGCTGTTTTTT. Translated, it gives CASREQRLTGELFF.

The chain links TRBV19 to TRBJ2-1; 7 bases map to TRBD1. CDR1 and CDR2 (germline): LNHDA, SQIVND (reference sequence). The CDR3 extends over 12 amino acids. The V and J ends lost 10 bases and 5 bases, in that order; junction bases with no gene match: 5. The CDR3 reads CATQQGNNEQFF. The CDR3, as DNA: TGTGCCACCCAACAGGGGAACAATGAGCAGTTCTTC.

This sequence joins TRBV30 and TRBJ2-7, with TRBD1 identical over 7 bases. V shed 4 bases and J 2 bases; nucleotides not matched to a gene: 8. Looked up from germline, CDR1 is GTSNPN and CDR2 is SVGIG (reference sequence). The CDR3 length is 14 residues. The CDR3, as DNA: TGTGCCTGGAAAGTTCCCGGGACAGCCTACGAGCAGTACTTC. This translates into CAWKVPGTAYEQYF.

In this sample, this clone turned up once. The V gene is TRBV6-5, the J gene TRBJ1-1, with D unclear. From germline, CDR1 is MNHEY and CDR2 SVGAGI. CDR3 length: 13 amino acids. Trimming removed 5 bases from V and 0 bases from J, with 7 bases in between. The CDR3 nucleotides read TGTGCCAGCAGTCTCCAGGTGAACACTGAAGCTTTCTTT. Its translation is CASSLQVNTEAFF.

The J gene is TRBJ1-4, the V gene TRBV5-1; TRBD1 agrees at 8 bases. Germline assignment: CDR1 SGHRS and CDR2 YFSETQ. The CDR3 extends over 14 amino acids. J was trimmed by 8 bases and V by 1 base; bases with no gene match: 4. In DNA form, the CDR3 reads TGCGCCAGCAGCTTGACAGGGGGAGAGGAAAAACTGTTTTTT. Translation: CASSLTGGEEKLFF.

CDR3 DNA: TGTGCCAGCAGAGGAGGGATGACGCACACTGAAGCTTTCTTT. This gives the protein CASRGGMTHTEAFF. This chain uses TRBV28 with TRBJ1-1; D gene unclear. The germline gives CDR1 MDHEN, CDR2 SYDVKM. The germline V and J ends were trimmed by 6 bases and 3 bases, with 14 bases remaining between them. The CDR3 is 14 amino acids.

This clone has only one observation. V gene TRBV5-4 combines with J gene TRBJ1-4; a possible D gene is TRBD1 (5 bases). This CDR3 has 14 residues. Trimming stripped 1 base from V and 5 bases from J, with 9 bases between. From germline, CDR1 is SGHNT and CDR2 YYREEE (reference sequence). CDR3 nucleotides: TGTGCCAGCAGCTTGAGGGGCCCCAATGAAAAACTGTTTTTT. This translates into CASSLRGPNEKLFF.

A word on this clone: At one boundary the junction diverges from the germline segment, which might be a read error. The V call is TRBV4-2, the J call TRBJ1-5, with a tentative D call TRBD1 (5 bases). The germline V gene encodes CDR1 LGHNA and CDR2 YNFKEQ. The CDR3 spans 16 residues. The CDR3 region is CASSEERGKRNQPQHF. CDR3 DNA sequence: TGTGCCAGCAGCGAAGAGAGGGGCAAGCGCAATCAGCCCCAGCATTTT.

The chain carries TRBV5-1 and TRBJ1-2; possibly TRBD1 for D (6 bases). Per germline, CDR1 SGHRS and CDR2 YFSETQ. The CDR3 totals 15 residues. The ends were cut back, 2 bases at V and 7 bases at J, with 18 bases in the middle. CDR3 bases: TGCGCCAGCAGCTTAAAAGGGGGGGACGGGTCTGGCTACACCTTC. Translation: CASSLKGGDGSGYTF.

The rearrangement uses TRBV7-8 and TRBJ2-1; D is unclear. Trimming cost V 2 bases and J 1 base, with 12 bases left between them. This CDR3 spans 16 amino acids. Germline lookup yields CDR1 SGHVS and CDR2 FQNEAQ. The CDR3 here is CASSLRDPGSYNEQFF. In nucleotides, the CDR3 is TGTGCCAGCAGCTTAAGAGACCCTGGTTCCTACAATGAGCAGTTCTTC.

This chain joins TRBV24-1 and TRBJ2-3; 15 bases align to TRBD2. CDR1 KGHDR and CDR2 SFDVKD come from the germline V gene. The CDR3 spans 18 residues. The ends lost 2 bases at V and 2 bases at J; junction bases unmatched: 4. CDR3 region: CATSDSGTSGGHTDTQYF. The CDR3 DNA reads as TGTGCCACCAGTGATTCCGGGACTAGCGGGGGGCACACAGATACGCAGTATTTT.

In this sample, this clone turned up once. The chain links TRBV9 to TRBJ2-1; D possibly corresponds to TRBD1 (6 bases). The V gene's germline CDR1 is SGDLS and CDR2 YYNGEE. Trimming stripped 0 bases from V and 4 bases from J, with 11 bases between. The CDR3 length is 15 residues. The CDR3 sequence: CASSVAWGLYNEQFF. DNA for the CDR3: TGTGCCAGCAGCGTAGCCTGGGGGCTTTACAATGAGCAGTTCTTC.

The chain recombines TRBV5-6 with TRBJ1-2; D ambiguous. CDR1 and CDR2 (germline): SGHDT, YYEEEE. V was shortened by 3 bases and J by 2 bases, with 8 bases between the two germline ends. The CDR3 has 13 amino acids. CDR3 DNA sequence: TGTGCCAGCAGCTGGCAGCGGAACTATGGCTACACCTTC. It encodes CASSWQRNYGYTF.

For this clone: The junction departs from the called germline gene at one end, perhaps through a read error. The CDR3 nucleotides read TGTGCCAGCTCCGGCCAAGACACCCATTACTTT. Translation: CASSGQDTHYF. V and J are TRBV6-4 and TRBJ1-4; no clear D. CDR3 length equals 11 residues. Germline V CDR1 and CDR2: MRHNA, SNTAGT.

The CDR3 reads CASSEYSYYEQYF. CDR3 nucleotide sequence: TGTGCCAGCAGTGAGTATAGCTACTACGAGCAGTACTTC. The rearrangement links TRBV2 to TRBJ2-7; D is ambiguous. The V and J ends lost 3 bases and 3 bases respectively, with 9 bases between them. CDR1 is SNHLY, CDR2 FYNNEI, per germline. The CDR3 contains 13 residues.

This rearrangement joins TRBV9 to TRBJ2-2, with D perhaps TRBD2 (6 bases). V was shortened by 6 bases and J by 5 bases, with 17 bases between the two germline ends. This CDR3 has 15 residues. Germline values: CDR1 SGDLS, CDR2 YYNGEE. This chain's CDR3 is CASNPSAGPTGELFF. CDR3 nucleotide sequence: TGTGCCAGCAATCCGAGCGCGGGACCAACCGGGGAGCTGTTTTTT. Full variable domain (rest looked up from reference TRBV9 and TRBJ2-2): DSGVTQTPKHLITATGQRVTLRCSPRSGDLSVYWYQQSLDQGLQFLIQYYNGEERAKGNILERFSAQQFPDLHSELNLSSLELGDSALYFCASNPSAGPTGELFFGEGSRLTVL.

The chain is built from TRBV2 and TRBJ2-3, with TRBD2 matching over 12 bases. The CDR3 extends over 16 amino acids. Germline lookup yields CDR1 SNHLY and CDR2 FYNNEI. Germline trimming cut 4 bases from V and 5 bases from J; bases unmatched to any gene: 7. CDR3 in amino acids: CASSGGLAGGGDTQYF. The CDR3 nucleotides are TGTGCCAGCAGTGGGGGACTAGCGGGTGGTGGAGATACGCAGTATTTT.

The chain recombines TRBV9 with TRBJ1-2, with 10 positions matching TRBD1. Germline CDR1 and CDR2: SGDLS and YYNGEE. The length of the CDR3 is 14 residues. V was pared by 0 bases and J by 7 bases, with 3 bases of the junction left unmatched. CDR3: CASSVGQGARGYTF. DNA of the CDR3: TGTGCCAGCAGCGTAGGACAGGGGGCGCGTGGCTACACCTTC.

This chain uses TRBV30 with TRBJ1-3; no firm D call. The length of the CDR3 is 13 residues. V lost 0 bases, J lost 4 bases, and 7 bases lay in between. The germline CDR1 and CDR2 sequences are GTSNPN and SVGIG (reference sequence). The CDR3 is CAWSVRQGNTIYF. CDR3 nucleotide sequence: TGTGCCTGGAGTGTTAGGCAAGGAAACACCATATATTTT.

The chain joins TRBV30 to TRBJ1-5; the match to TRBD1 covers 9 bases. The CDR3 contains 17 residues. J gave up 1 base and V 2 bases, and 9 bases lay outside the gene matches. CDR1 and CDR2 (germline): GTSNPN, SVGIG (reference sequence). CDR3: CAWSPATGGLSNQPQHF. DNA of the CDR3: TGTGCCTGGAGTCCCGCGACAGGGGGGTTGAGCAATCAGCCCCAGCATTTT.